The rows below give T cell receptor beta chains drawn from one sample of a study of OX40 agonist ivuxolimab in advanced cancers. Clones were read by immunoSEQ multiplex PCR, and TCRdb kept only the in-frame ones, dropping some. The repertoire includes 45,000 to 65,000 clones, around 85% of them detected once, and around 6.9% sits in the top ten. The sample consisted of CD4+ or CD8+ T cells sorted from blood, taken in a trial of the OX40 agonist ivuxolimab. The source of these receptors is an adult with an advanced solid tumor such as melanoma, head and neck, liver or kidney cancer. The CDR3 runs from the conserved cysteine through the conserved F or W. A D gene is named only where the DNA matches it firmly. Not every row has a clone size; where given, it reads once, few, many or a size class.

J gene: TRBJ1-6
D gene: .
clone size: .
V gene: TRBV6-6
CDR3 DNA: TGTGCCAGCAGAGAAAGGGGAGGAAATTCACCCCTCCACTTT
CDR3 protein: CASRERGGNSPLHF

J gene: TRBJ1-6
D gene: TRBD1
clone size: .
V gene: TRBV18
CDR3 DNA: TGTGCCAGCTCACCCTCCGGGACAGGGAGTTCACCCCTCCACTTT
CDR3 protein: CASSPSGTGSSPLHF

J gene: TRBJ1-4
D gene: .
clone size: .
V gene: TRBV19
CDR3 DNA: TGTGCCAGTAGCCTAGTTGCAACTAATGAAAAACTGTTTTTT
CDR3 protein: CASSLVATNEKLFF

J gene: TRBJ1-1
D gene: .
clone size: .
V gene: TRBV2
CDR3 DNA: TGTGCCAGCAGTGAGTTGGGGACGGTAAACACTGAAGCTTTCTTT
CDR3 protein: CASSELGTVNTEAFF

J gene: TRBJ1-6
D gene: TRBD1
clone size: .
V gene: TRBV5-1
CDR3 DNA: TGCGCCAGCAGCTTGGATGGACAGGGGATGAATTCACCCCTCCACTTT
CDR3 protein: CASSLDGQGMNSPLHF

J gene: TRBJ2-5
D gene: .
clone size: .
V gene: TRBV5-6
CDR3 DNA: TGTGCCAGCAGCTCAACCGGGACGGAAGAGACCCAGTACTTC
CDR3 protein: CASSSTGTEETQYF

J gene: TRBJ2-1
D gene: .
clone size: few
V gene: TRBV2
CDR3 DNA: TGTGCCAGCAGTGTGGGATACAGGGAAATAAGCAATGAGCAGTTCTTC
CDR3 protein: CASSVGYREISNEQFF

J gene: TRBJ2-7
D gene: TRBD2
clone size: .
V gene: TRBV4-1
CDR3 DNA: TGCGCCAGCAGCCAAGTTGCCAGCGGGGGGAAGTCCTACGAGCAGTACTTC
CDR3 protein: CASSQVASGGKSYEQYF

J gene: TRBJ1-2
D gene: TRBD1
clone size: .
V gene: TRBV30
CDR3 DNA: TGTGCCTGGACGGACAGGGGGCATGGTGGCTACACCTTC
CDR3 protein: CAWTDRGHGGYTF

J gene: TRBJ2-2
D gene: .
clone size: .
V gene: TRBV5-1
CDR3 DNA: TGCGCCAGCACTACTCAGGGCCCCGACACCGGGGAGCTGTTTTTT
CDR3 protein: CASTTQGPDTGELFF

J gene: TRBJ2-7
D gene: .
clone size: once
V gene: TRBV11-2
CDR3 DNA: TGTGCCAGCAGCTTAACAGCTCCCTACGAGCAGTACTTC
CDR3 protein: CASSLTAPYEQYF

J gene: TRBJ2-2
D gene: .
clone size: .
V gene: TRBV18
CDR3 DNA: TGTGCCAGCTTACGGGCTATAAGGCCCGTCGGGGAGCTGTTTTTT
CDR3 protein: CASLRAIRPVGELFF

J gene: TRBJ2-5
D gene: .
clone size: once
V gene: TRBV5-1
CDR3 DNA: TGCGCCAGCAGCTTACCCGGGCAAGAGACCCAGTACTTC
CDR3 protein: CASSLPGQETQYF

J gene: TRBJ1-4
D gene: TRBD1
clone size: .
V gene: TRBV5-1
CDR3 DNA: TGCGCCAGCGGACAGGGGGCAACTAATGAAAAACTGTTTTTT
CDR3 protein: CASGQGATNEKLFF

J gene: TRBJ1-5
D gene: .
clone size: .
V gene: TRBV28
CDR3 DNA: TGTGCCAGTACCGGCGGGGTGGTAATTCGCAATCAGCCCCAGCATTTT
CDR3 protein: CASTGGVVIRNQPQHF

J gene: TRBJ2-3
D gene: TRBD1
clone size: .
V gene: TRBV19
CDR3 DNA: TGTGCCAGTAGTAACCGGGACAGAGATACGCAGTATTTT
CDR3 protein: CASSNRDRDTQYF

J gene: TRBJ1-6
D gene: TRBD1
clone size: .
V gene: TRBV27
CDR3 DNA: TGTGCCAGCAGTACAGGACAGGGCAGTAATTCACCCCTCCACTTT
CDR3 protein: CASSTGQGSNSPLHF

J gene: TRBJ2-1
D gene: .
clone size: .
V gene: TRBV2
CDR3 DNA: TGTGCCACCCAGAGAGAGGCATCCTCCTACAATGAGCAGTTCTTC
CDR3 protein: CATQREASSYNEQFF

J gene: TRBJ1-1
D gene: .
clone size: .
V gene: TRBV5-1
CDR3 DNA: TGCGCCAGCAGCCCAAGGTTTGCTGGGGAAAACACTGAAGCTTTCTTT
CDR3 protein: CASSPRFAGENTEAFF

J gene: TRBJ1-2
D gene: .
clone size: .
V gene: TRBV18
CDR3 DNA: TGTGCCAGCTCACCACCATTCCAGAACTATGGCTACACCTTC
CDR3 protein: CASSPPFQNYGYTF

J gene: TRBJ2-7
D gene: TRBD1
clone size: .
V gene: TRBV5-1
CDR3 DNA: TGCGCCAGCAGCGGTGGCACGGGGACAGGGGTCTACGAGCAGTACTTC
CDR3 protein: CASSGGTGTGVYEQYF

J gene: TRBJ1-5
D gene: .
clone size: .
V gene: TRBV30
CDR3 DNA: TGTGCCTGGGAGACCCGCCGGGGACAGCCCCAGCATTTT
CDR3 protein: CAWETRRGQPQHF

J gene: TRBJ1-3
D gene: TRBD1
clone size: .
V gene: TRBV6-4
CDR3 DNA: TGTGCCAGCAGAACAGGGGGTAACACCATATATTTT
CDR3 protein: CASRTGGNTIYF

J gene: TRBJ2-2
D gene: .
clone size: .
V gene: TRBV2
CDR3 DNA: TGTGCCAGCAGTGAGCGTTTATCGTACACCGGGGAGCTGTTTTTT
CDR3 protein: CASSERLSYTGELFF

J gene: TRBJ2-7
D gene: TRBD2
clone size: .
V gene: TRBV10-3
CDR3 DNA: TGTGCCATACGACTAGCGGGGGGCTACGAGCAGTACTTC
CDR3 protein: CAIRLAGGYEQYF

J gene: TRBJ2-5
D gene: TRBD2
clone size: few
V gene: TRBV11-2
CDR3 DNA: TGTGCCAGCAGCTTAGTTGTTAGCGGGGGGGCGAGAGAGACCCAGTACTTC
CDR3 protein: CASSLVVSGGARETQYF

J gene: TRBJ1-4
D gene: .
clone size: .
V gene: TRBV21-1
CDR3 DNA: TGTGCCAGCAGCCTCGACAGGGCAAATGAAAAACTGTTTTTT
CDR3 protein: CASSLDRANEKLFF

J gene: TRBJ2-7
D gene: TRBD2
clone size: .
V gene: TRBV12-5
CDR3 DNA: TGTGCTAGTGGTCTAAGGCTAGCGGAGGGGAGCAGTTGGGAGCAGTACTTC
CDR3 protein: CASGLRLAEGSSWEQYF

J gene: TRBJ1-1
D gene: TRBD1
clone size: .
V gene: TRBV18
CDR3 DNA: TGTGCCAGCTCACCACTCGAACAGGGGGCGAGAGGGACTGAAGCTTTCTTT
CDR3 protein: CASSPLEQGARGTEAFF

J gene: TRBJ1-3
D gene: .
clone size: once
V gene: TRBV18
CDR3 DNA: TGTGCCAGCTCACCAATGCAAGCCACAGGGTCCCAGCCTGGAAACACCATATATTTT
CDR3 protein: CASSPMQATGSQPGNTIYF

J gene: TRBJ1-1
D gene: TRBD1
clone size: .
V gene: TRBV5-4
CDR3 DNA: TGTGCCAGCAGCCCGACAGGGGTCCGAAGGATCACTGAAGCTTTCTTT
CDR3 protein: CASSPTGVRRITEAFF